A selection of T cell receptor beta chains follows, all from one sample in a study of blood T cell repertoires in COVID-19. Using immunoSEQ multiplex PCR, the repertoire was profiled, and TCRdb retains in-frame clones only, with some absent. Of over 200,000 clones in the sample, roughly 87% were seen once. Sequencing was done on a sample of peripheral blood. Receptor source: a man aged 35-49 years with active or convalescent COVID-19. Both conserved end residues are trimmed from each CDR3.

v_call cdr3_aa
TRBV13 ASSRAGTEAF
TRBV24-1 ATSPGTGDQPQH
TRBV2 ASRNLRLYEQY
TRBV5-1 ASSLTPGLAGSSYEQY
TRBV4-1 ASSPGTSIEKTQY
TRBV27 ASSPSLRGLRGYT
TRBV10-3 AISLGQSYGYT
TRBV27 ASSLYRTGGHEQY
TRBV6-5 ASSYSVDSWNTEAF
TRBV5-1 ASSFRQGRYEQY
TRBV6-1 ASSQQSLGNQPQH
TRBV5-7 ASSGGTDQPQH
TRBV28 ASSLLVGETEAF
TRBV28 ASLTGFTEAF
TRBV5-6 ASSTGNTEAF
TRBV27 ASSLLDRNNSPLH
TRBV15 ATSRGTATNQPQH
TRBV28 ASSSDKKVGAEQY
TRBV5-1 ASSLVGGQETQY
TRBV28 ASSRGNFEQY